This is a list of T cell receptor beta chains from one sample in a study of shared clonotypes between healthy human individuals. Measured with immunoSEQ multiplex PCR; TCRdb has only the in-frame clones, and not every one. The table shows 2 million to 2.5 million clones, with around 93% occurring only once. Sequencing was performed on naive CD4+ T cells from PBMCs. These receptors were taken from a man between 18 and 29 years old in good health. Some clones in this sample may be carry-over from other donors' samples. Both conserved end residues are part of each CDR3. A D gene is named only where the DNA matches it firmly. Some rows mark clone size as missing; the rest say once, few, many or name a class of expanded clone.

v_gene	j_gene	abundance	d_gene	CDR3nt	CDR3aa
TRBV11-2	TRBJ2-7	.	TRBD1	TGTGCCAGCAGGGGTCTGAGGGGGCAGATTACCTACGAGCAGTACTTC	CASRGLRGQITYEQYF
TRBV9	TRBJ1-5	few	TRBD1	TGTGCCAGCAGTAGGACAGGCCGCAATCAGCCCCAGCATTTT	CASSRTGRNQPQHF
TRBV4-3	TRBJ2-6	.	TRBD2	TGCGCCAGCAGCCAAGGCGCTAGCGGATACTCTGGGGCCAACGTCCTGACTTTC	CASSQGASGYSGANVLTF
TRBV5-4	TRBJ2-3	.	TRBD1	TGTGCCAGCAGCTTGGGGCCCCCGGGACAGGGGACAGATACGCAGTATTTT	CASSLGPPGQGTDTQYF
TRBV21-1	TRBJ1-1	.	.	TGTGCCAGCAGCAAAGGACGGCAAGAAGACAGGACAGGCGACCAACGGATGAACACTGAAGCTTTCTTT	CASSKGRQEDRTGDQRMNTEAFF
TRBV9	TRBJ2-1	.	.	TGTGCCAGCAGCGAGGGGCGCGGAAACAATGAGCAGTTCTTC	CASSEGRGNNEQFF
TRBV5-1	TRBJ2-1	.	TRBD2	TGCGCCAGCAGCCCACGGACTAGCGGGGGCGATGAGCAGTTCTTC	CASSPRTSGGDEQFF
TRBV7-9	TRBJ2-1	.	.	TGTGCCAGCAGCTTAGTACAGGGCGCTGAGCAGTTCTTC	CASSLVQGAEQFF
TRBV6-5	TRBJ1-2	.	TRBD1	TGTGCCAGCAGTAAAACAGGGGGAGGGAGCTATGGCTACACCTTC	CASSKTGGGSYGYTF
TRBV7-3	TRBJ2-2	.	.	TGTGCCAGCAGCACCCCTTACACCGGGGAGCTGTTTTTT	CASSTPYTGELFF
TRBV28	TRBJ2-7	.	.	TGTGCCAGCAGTTTGACAGTTACCTTACCGAGCGAGCAGTACTTC	CASSLTVTLPSEQYF
TRBV7-8	TRBJ2-1	.	TRBD1	TGCGCCAGCAGCCTGGACAGGGCCCTTCTCTCCTACAATGAGCAGTTCTTC	CASSLDRALLSYNEQFF
TRBV7-9	TRBJ1-5	.	.	TGTGCCAGCAGCCCGGGAGACGGACACAATCAGCCCCAGCATTTT	CASSPGDGHNQPQHF
TRBV5-1	TRBJ2-3	.	TRBD2	TGCGCCAGCAGGTCAGGACTAGAGATTAGCACAGATACGCAGTATTTT	CASRSGLEISTDTQYF
TRBV19	TRBJ2-1	.	TRBD1	TGTGCCAGTAGTGCACGGACAGGGGGGAACTTCTACAATGAGCAGTTCTTC	CASSARTGGNFYNEQFF
TRBV14	TRBJ1-4	.	.	TGTGCCAGCAGACCAGGCCGGGGATTTAATGAAAAACTGTTTTTT	CASRPGRGFNEKLFF
TRBV4-1	TRBJ2-5	.	TRBD2	TGCGCCAGCAGCCCCGCTAGCGGGAGGGCGGGAGAGACCCAGTACTTC	CASSPASGRAGETQYF
TRBV27	TRBJ1-2	.	.	TGTGCCAGCAGTTCAAGGACTGGCTATGGCTACACCTTC	CASSSRTGYGYTF
TRBV5-4	TRBJ1-2	.	.	TGTGCCAGCAGCTTGCTCGGGGGTTGGGGCTACACCTTC	CASSLLGGWGYTF
TRBV29-1	TRBJ1-4	.	.	TGCAGCGTACGAAGGGGGGCAGGTGAAAAACTGTTTTTT	CSVRRGAGEKLFF
TRBV14	TRBJ2-3	once	.	TGTGCCAGCAGCCCTCCATGGGGATATGGCACAGATACGCAGTATTTT	CASSPPWGYGTDTQYF
TRBV6-1	TRBJ2-3	.	.	TGTGCCAGCAGTGAAAGGAGGCTAGCCGATACGCAGTATTTT	CASSERRLADTQYF
TRBV6-6	TRBJ2-1	.	TRBD2	TGTGCCAGCCTAGCGGGAGGGCCCTACAATGAGCAGTTCTTC	CASLAGGPYNEQFF
TRBV6-5	TRBJ2-3	.	.	TGTGCCAGCAGTCCCGAATGGTCTAGCACAGATACGCAGTATTTT	CASSPEWSSTDTQYF
TRBV30	TRBJ2-2	once	.	TGTGCCTGGAGTAAACAGGGAACCGGGGAGCTGTTTTTT	CAWSKQGTGELFF
TRBV6-1	TRBJ2-7	once	.	TGTGCCAGCAGTAGAAAAGTTGGGGACGAGCAGTACTTC	CASSRKVGDEQYF
TRBV19	TRBJ2-3	.	.	TGTGCCAGCAGGGACCGCACAGATACGCAGTATTTT	CASRDRTDTQYF
TRBV28	TRBJ1-2	.	.	TGTGCCAGCAGTTTTAGATTTTCAGAGCTATATGGCTACACCTTC	CASSFRFSELYGYTF
TRBV6-5	TRBJ1-5	.	.	TGTGCCAGCAGTTACTCGAGAGTGGAGCTGGCCCAGCATTTT	CASSYSRVELAQHF
TRBV19	TRBJ1-5	.	.	TGTGCCAGTAGTATAGTGTCCGACACTAGCAATCAGCCCCAGCATTTT	CASSIVSDTSNQPQHF
TRBV11-1	TRBJ2-1	.	.	TGTGCCAGCAGCTCGACGGGAGATGAGCAGTTCTTC	CASSSTGDEQFF
TRBV11-3	TRBJ2-5	few	.	TGTGCCAGCAGCCGAGACGGAAGGGGAACCCAGTACTTC	CASSRDGRGTQYF
TRBV11-2	TRBJ2-7	.	.	TGTGCCAGCAGCGCCGGACAGAGCTACGAGCAGTACTTC	CASSAGQSYEQYF
TRBV11-3	TRBJ2-3	.	.	TGTGCCAGCAGCCCCCGACCCGAGGGTACGCAGTATTTT	CASSPRPEGTQYF
TRBV7-9	TRBJ2-7	.	TRBD1	TGTGCCAGCAGCGCCCGGGACAGGGGGTACGAGCAGTACTTC	CASSARDRGYEQYF
TRBV4-1	TRBJ1-3	.	.	TGCGCCAGCAGCCCCATCTCTGGAAACACCATATATTTT	CASSPISGNTIYF
TRBV6-5	TRBJ2-2	few	TRBD2	TGTGCCACCCAAAGGGAGGGACGGGAGCTGTTTTTT	CATQREGRELFF
TRBV28	TRBJ2-2	.	TRBD2	TGTGCCATCCGGACTAGCGGGAGGCCAGACACCGGGGAGCTGTTTTTT	CAIRTSGRPDTGELFF
TRBV15	TRBJ2-2	.	TRBD2	TGTGCCACCAGCAGAGAAATGTTGCGGGAGAATACCGGGGAGCTGTTTTTT	CATSREMLRENTGELFF
TRBV10-3	TRBJ2-5	.	.	TGTGCCATCAGTACGGGACTGCAAGAGACCCAGTACTTC	CAISTGLQETQYF
TRBV7-9	TRBJ1-1	few	.	TGTGCCAGCAGCTCCGGGCATCTCGAAGCTTTCTTT	CASSSGHLEAFF
TRBV11-2	TRBJ2-7	.	.	TGTGCCAGCAGCCCTGTTGCTCGACTAAGGTCCTACGAGCAGTACTTC	CASSPVARLRSYEQYF
TRBV7-8	TRBJ2-5	.	TRBD2	TGTGCCAGCAGCCAAGAGCATTCTCCGGGACTAGCGGGAGTAGAGACCCAGTACTTC	CASSQEHSPGLAGVETQYF
TRBV29-1	TRBJ1-1	few	.	TGCAGCGTCCGCAGGGGAAGGAACACTGAAGCTTTCTTT	CSVRRGRNTEAFF
TRBV6-6	TRBJ2-5	.	TRBD2	TGTGCCAGCAGAGAGCCTAGCGGGAGGGGGCAAGAGACCCAGTACTTC	CASREPSGRGQETQYF
TRBV5-1	TRBJ1-1	.	.	TGCGCCAGCAGCTTGTTAAGTGAGAACACTGAAGCTTTCTTT	CASSLLSENTEAFF
TRBV29-1	TRBJ2-5	.	.	TGCAGCGTTGTAGGACCCCTCCAAGAGACCCAGTACTTC	CSVVGPLQETQYF
TRBV30	TRBJ1-5	few	.	TGTGCCTGGAGTGTACAACCGAGTCAGCCCCAGCATTTT	CAWSVQPSQPQHF
TRBV29-1	TRBJ1-5	.	.	TGCAGCGCACTGACAGGAACCTCCAATCAGCCCCAGCATTTT	CSALTGTSNQPQHF
TRBV9	TRBJ2-7	.	TRBD2	TGTGCCAGCAGCGTAGGACTAGCGGGAGGGTCCTACGAGCAGTACTTC	CASSVGLAGGSYEQYF
TRBV27	TRBJ2-3	.	.	TGTGCCAGCAGTCTTAACACAGATACGCAGTATTTT	CASSLNTDTQYF
TRBV9	TRBJ2-5	.	TRBD2	TGTGCCAGCAGCGTAGGGGTCAGACTAGCGGAAAAAGAGACCCAGTACTTC	CASSVGVRLAEKETQYF
TRBV5-4	TRBJ2-5	.	.	TGTGCCAGCAGCTCCGGCCCAACGCAGGAGACCCAGTACTTC	CASSSGPTQETQYF
TRBV4-3	TRBJ1-1	.	.	TGCGCCAGCAGCCAGACAATACAGACGAACACTGAAGCTTTCTTT	CASSQTIQTNTEAFF
TRBV28	TRBJ1-1	few	.	TGTGCCAGCAGTGCCTACACTGAAGCTTTCTTT	CASSAYTEAFF
TRBV27	TRBJ1-2	.	TRBD1	TGTGCCAGCAGTCCGGACAGGCTAAATAACTATGGCTACACCTTC	CASSPDRLNNYGYTF
TRBV9	TRBJ2-3	.	.	TGTGCCAGCAGCGTAGAGATAGGGGGTGCGCAGTATTTT	CASSVEIGGAQYF
TRBV4-1	TRBJ2-7	.	.	TGCGCCAGCAGCCAAGATTGGTCGAGGTACGAGCAGTACTTC	CASSQDWSRYEQYF
TRBV5-1	TRBJ2-7	.	TRBD1	TGCGCCAGCAGCTTGGGCCCCCCTGACAGGGCAACTTTAAGGGAGCAGTACTTC	CASSLGPPDRATLREQYF